This T cell receptor beta chain was sequenced in a study of beta chain features in type 1 diabetes. V lost 2 bases and J lost 3, with 11 bases in between. The CDR3 extends over 14 amino acids. Germline values: CDR1 MNHNY, CDR2 SVGAGI (reference sequence). Reverse transcribing all isolated RNA meant expressed TCRB transcripts were sequenced. Data came from immunoSEQ multiplex PCR; TCRdb stores just in-frame clones and leaves some out. The table lists around 160,000 clones, almost 65% of them singletons, with around 0.08% in the top ten. Heparinised blood was drawn once per donor, averaging about 100 mL. For this clone: The antigen is unknown.

Findings and caveats of the study: TCRB CDR3 length was moderately but significantly reduced in all four CD4+ subsets of Type 1 diabetes patients.

The chain is built from TRBV6-6 and TRBJ2-7; no clear D gene. The sample was naive CD4+ T cells from blood. The receptor was isolated from a man aged 30 to 45 with type 1 diabetes. CDR3 DNA sequence: TGTGCCAGCAGTTACACCCTTCGCCACTACGAGCAGTACTTC. Its translation: CASSYTLRHYEQYF.